Listed here are 29 T cell receptor beta chains from one sample, sequenced in a study of shared clonotypes between healthy human individuals. Sequencing was performed with immunoSEQ multiplex PCR; in TCRdb, only in-frame clones are kept and a portion is missing. The data hold about 710,000 clones, with 72% observed a single time. The source material was memory CD4+ T cells sorted from blood. The subset is: CD45RA-negative fraction. Every receptor here comes from a woman younger than 45 in good health.

This clone has more than one count but fewer than ten. The chain combines TRBV6-1 with TRBJ2-4, with 10 bases identical to TRBD2. Germline trimming cut 6 bases from V and 12 bases from J; bases unmatched to any gene: 8. The germline gives CDR1 MNHNS, CDR2 SASEGT. This CDR3 is built from 13 residues. The CDR3 region has the DNA TGTGCCAGCAGCGGGGCTAGCGGGAGATCTCAGTACTTC. Protein: CASSGASGRSQYF.

The J gene is TRBJ2-5, the V gene TRBV7-7; D is possibly TRBD2 (6 bases). CDR1 and CDR2 (germline): SSHAT, FNYEAQ (reference sequence). The V end was cut by 5 bases, the J end by 5 bases, with 15 bases between. CDR3 size: 14 residues. CDR3 residues: CASSHSGGGETQYF. As DNA, the CDR3 is TGTGCCAGCAGCCACTCCGGTGGGGGGGAGACCCAGTACTTC.

This chain uses TRBV19 with TRBJ2-2; a weak D match, TRBD1 (5 bases). Germline V gene data show CDR1 as LNHDA and CDR2 as SQIVND (reference sequence). The CDR3 is made up of 14 amino acids. The ends were cut back, 2 bases at V and 6 bases at J, with 10 bases in the middle. CDR3 amino acids: CASSISGQPGELFF. The DNA for the CDR3 is TGTGCCAGTAGTATATCTGGACAACCCGGGGAGCTGTTTTTT.

The V gene is TRBV19, the J gene TRBJ2-1; TRBD2 aligns across 11 bases. There are 14 residues in the CDR3. V trimming: 10 bases; J trimming: 9 bases; junction bases outside the gene matches: 11. CDR1 and CDR2 from the germline V gene are LNHDA and SQIVND (reference sequence). CDR3 amino acids: CATGDSGRVGEQFF. As DNA, the CDR3 is TGTGCCACAGGAGATAGCGGGAGGGTTGGTGAGCAGTTCTTC. Looking up the rest from reference TRBV19 and TRBJ2-1 gives the full variable domain: DGGITQSPKYLFRKEGQNVTLSCEQNLNHDAMYWYRQDPGQGLRLIYYSQIVNDFQKGDIAEGYSVSREKKESFPLTVTSAQKNPTAFYLCATGDSGRVGEQFFGPGTRLTVL.

The V call is TRBV30, the J call TRBJ1-5; D is possibly TRBD1 (5 bases). This CDR3 comprises 15 residues. The V gene lost 3 bases and the J gene lost 2 bases, with 14 bases spanning the gap. Germline-derived CDR1 and CDR2 are GTSNPN and SVGIG (reference sequence). The CDR3 region is CAWRGAGRGNQPQHF. CDR3 nucleotides: TGTGCCTGGAGAGGCGCAGGGCGGGGCAATCAGCCCCAGCATTTT.

This rearrangement joins TRBV4-1 to TRBJ2-7; D perhaps matches TRBD1 (6 bases). V lost 1 base, J lost 4 bases, and 17 bases lay in between. CDR3 length equals 16 residues. CDR1 MGHRA and CDR2 YSYEKL come from the germline V gene. The CDR3 DNA reads as TGCGCCAGCAGCCAAGGAAGAGGACAGAGCCCGTACGAGCAGTACTTC. It translates to CASSQGRGQSPYEQYF.

The genes are TRBV25-1 and TRBJ2-3, with TRBD2 matching 8 bases. This CDR3 region has 13 residues. Germline V gives CDR1 MGHDK, CDR2 SYGVNS. V lost 10 bases to trimming and J lost 7 bases; unmatched junction nucleotides: 10. CDR3 loop: CAIQPSGRYTQYF. In DNA, the CDR3 is TGTGCCATACAACCTAGCGGGCGATATACGCAGTATTTT.

The V gene is TRBV28, the J gene TRBJ2-6; no firm D call. CDR1 and CDR2 (germline): MDHEN, SYDVKM. V was cut by 7 bases and J by 0 bases, with 4 bases left in between. This CDR3 spans 13 amino acids. The CDR3 DNA reads TGTGCCAGCATCAGCTCTGGGGCCAACGTCCTGACTTTC. Amino acids: CASISSGANVLTF.

The chain recombines TRBV20-1 with TRBJ2-1; possibly TRBD2 for D (5 bases). Germline CDR1 is DFQATT and CDR2 is SNEGSKA (reference sequence). The CDR3 loop spans 11 amino acids. V lost 5 bases and J 10 bases, leaving 12 bases between the germline ends. The CDR3 DNA reads as TGCAGTGCTGCCGCAGGCGGGGAGCAGTTCTTC. Its protein is CSAAAGGEQFF.

CDR3 sequence reads: CASSPGGSYNEQFF. CDR3 in DNA: TGTGCCAGCAGTCCGGGAGGGTCCTACAATGAGCAGTTCTTC. The V gene is TRBV6-6, the J gene TRBJ2-1, with 8 bases matching TRBD2. V lost 5 bases, J lost 1 base, and 1 base stayed unmatched. CDR3 length equals 14 residues. Germline-derived CDR1 and CDR2 are MNHNY and SVGAGI (reference sequence).

The chain couples TRBV4-1 to TRBJ2-6, with TRBD1 as a possible D gene (5 bases). CDR3 length: 17 residues. The germline V and J ends were trimmed by 1 base and 0 bases, with 10 bases remaining between them. The germline V gene encodes CDR1 MGHRA and CDR2 YSYEKL. The chain's CDR3 is CASSQGDRRSGANVLTF. CDR3 DNA sequence: TGCGCCAGCAGCCAAGGCGACAGACGCTCTGGGGCCAACGTCCTGACTTTC.

The chain joins TRBV7-2 to TRBJ2-3; D is unclear. The CDR3 consists of 12 residues. CDR1 is SGHTA, CDR2 FQGNSA, per germline. V was trimmed by 6 bases and J by 2 bases, leaving 6 bases between them. The CDR3 loop reads CASRSITDTQYF. CDR3 nucleotides: TGTGCCAGCAGGTCGATCACAGATACGCAGTATTTT.

The sample holds a few counts of this clone. V gene TRBV6-1 combines with J gene TRBJ1-1, with D maybe TRBD1 (5 bases). CDR1 and CDR2 from the germline V gene are MNHNS and SASEGT. The CDR3 is made up of 13 amino acids. V was trimmed by 7 bases and J by 4 bases, leaving 13 bases between them. The CDR3 is CASKAGLGTEAFF. CDR3 DNA: TGTGCCAGCAAAGCAGGGCTGGGCACTGAAGCTTTCTTT.

This rearrangement joins TRBV7-3 to TRBJ1-2, with 11 nucleotides matching TRBD1. This CDR3 contains 15 residues. V was clipped by 5 bases and J by 5 bases; unmatched bases: 7. Germline CDR1 and CDR2: SGHTA and FQGTGA. CDR3 coding DNA: TGTGCCAGCAGCCAACAAGGGACAGGGGGATATGGCTACACCTTC. This encodes CASSQQGTGGYGYTF.

V usage is TRBV27 and J usage is TRBJ2-7; TRBD2 matches at 8 bases. Per germline, CDR1 MNHEY and CDR2 SMNVEV (reference sequence). The CDR3 length is 14 residues. The ends lost 6 bases at V and 1 base at J; junction bases unmatched: 5. CDR3 in amino acids: CASSTLAGSYEQYF. The DNA for the CDR3 is TGTGCCAGCAGCACGCTAGCGGGTTCCTACGAGCAGTACTTC.

V gene TRBV7-9 combines with J gene TRBJ2-5; 10 positions agree with TRBD2. J was trimmed by 5 bases and V by 4 bases; bases with no gene match: 1. The CDR3 spans 13 residues. CDR1 and CDR2 from the germline V gene are SEHNR and FQNEAQ (reference sequence). The CDR3 region is CASSSTSGETQYF. The CDR3 nucleotides are TGTGCCAGCAGCTCGACTAGCGGGGAGACCCAGTACTTC.

This chain uses TRBV2 with TRBJ2-7, with 9 bases identical to TRBD1. Germline V gives CDR1 SNHLY, CDR2 FYNNEI. With V trimmed by 6 bases and J by 4 bases, 10 bases remained unmatched. The CDR3 covers 15 residues. The CDR3 coding sequence is TGTGCCAGCAGCCGGAGGACAGGGGTACTTTACGAGCAGTACTTC. Protein: CASSRRTGVLYEQYF.

Details on this clone: A single base separates this from a much larger clone, so it may be a read error. The chain is built from TRBV6-5 and TRBJ1-1; TRBD1 might be the D (6 bases). In germline, CDR1 is MNHEY, CDR2 SVGAGI. The length of the CDR3 is 14 residues. The CDR3 region is CASRYRDITRRASF. The CDR3 region has the DNA TGTGCCAGCAGATACCGGGACATTACCCGGCGGGCTTCCTTT.

This clone was found a few times. V usage is TRBV9 and J usage is TRBJ2-1; 7 bases agree with TRBD1. J lost 10 bases, V lost 4 bases, and 8 bases had no gene match. The length of the CDR3 is 13 residues. Per the germline V gene, CDR1 is SGDLS and CDR2 is YYNGEE. The CDR3 here is CASSTSTGFEQFF. The DNA for the CDR3 is TGTGCCAGCAGCACCTCGACAGGGTTCGAGCAGTTCTTC.

This clone showed up just a few times. The rearrangement joins TRBV5-8 to TRBJ2-3, with D hard to call. The germline CDR1 and CDR2 sequences are SGHTS and YDEGEE. This CDR3 is 12 amino acids long. Trimming stripped 4 bases from V and 9 bases from J, with 12 bases between. In nucleotides, the CDR3 is TGTGCCAGCAGCGTTGACGGTTTCACGCAGTATTTT. Its translation is CASSVDGFTQYF.

Only a few counts were recorded for this clone. The V gene is TRBV11-2, the J gene TRBJ1-1, with no clear D. Germline values: CDR1 SGHAT, CDR2 FQNNGV. V was trimmed by 1 base and J by 6 bases, leaving 15 bases between them. The CDR3 sequence is 15 residues long. The CDR3 sequence is CASSLVEQLGAEAFF. CDR3 sequence (DNA): TGTGCCAGCAGCTTAGTAGAACAGTTAGGCGCTGAAGCTTTCTTT.

This chain uses TRBV5-3 with TRBJ2-2, with D hard to call. TRBV5-3 has ORF status, its function being uncertain. Trimming cost V 1 base and J 5 bases, with 9 bases left between them. The length of the CDR3 is 14 residues. The CDR3: CARSLSWGTGELFF. The CDR3 region has the DNA TGTGCCAGAAGCTTGTCGTGGGGTACCGGGGAGCTGTTTTTT.

This chain links TRBV6-5 with TRBJ1-5; D perhaps matches TRBD1 (6 bases). V gave up 5 bases and J gave up 7 bases, with 12 bases separating them. The CDR3 contains 13 residues. Germline-derived CDR1 and CDR2 are MNHEY and SVGAGI. DNA for the CDR3: TGTGCCAGCAGTAACCACAGGGTGCAGCCCCAGCATTTT. Protein: CASSNHRVQPQHF.

This chain joins TRBV2 and TRBJ1-1; D gene ambiguous. The CDR3 sequence is 15 residues long. V dropped 4 bases and J dropped 4 bases, with 16 bases sitting between them. Germline V gives CDR1 SNHLY, CDR2 FYNNEI. CDR3 amino acids: CASSALTSDITEAFF. CDR3 in DNA: TGTGCCAGCAGTGCCCTGACATCAGATATCACTGAAGCTTTCTTT.

This clone was observed a handful of times. The rearrangement uses TRBV27 and TRBJ2-7; D gene uncertain. The CDR3 extends over 13 amino acids. Trimming removed 2 bases at V and 2 bases at J, with 7 bases between. Germline loops: CDR1 MNHEY, CDR2 SMNVEV (reference sequence). The CDR3 here is CASSLSRPYEQYF. CDR3 coding DNA: TGTGCCAGCAGTTTAAGTCGGCCCTACGAGCAGTACTTC.

This clone was detected once. V and J are TRBV2 and TRBJ2-2, with a weak D call TRBD2 (6 bases). Trimming took off 6 bases at V and 4 bases at J, with 18 bases between the two ends. The germline V gene encodes CDR1 SNHLY and CDR2 FYNNEI. CDR3 length equals 16 residues. The CDR3 sequence is CASRVPGARSTGELFF. CDR3 DNA: TGTGCCAGCAGAGTTCCGGGAGCGCGATCCACCGGGGAGCTGTTTTTT.

This clone was seen more than once but under ten times. The chain is built from TRBV4-1 and TRBJ2-2; D ambiguous. Trimming took 4 bases from V and 5 from J, leaving 20 bases between them. This CDR3 region has 17 residues. Germline CDR1 MGHRA, CDR2 YSYEKL. CDR3 nucleotide sequence: TGCGCCAGCAGCCGTGTCGACATGGGGTTCCTGACCGGGGAGCTGTTTTTT. Amino acids: CASSRVDMGFLTGELFF.

The rearrangement uses TRBV29-1 and TRBJ2-3, with 7 bases matching TRBD2. J was trimmed by 2 bases and V by 6 bases; bases with no gene match: 14. This CDR3 region has 16 residues. CDR1 is SQVTM and CDR2 is ANQGSEA in the germline V gene. The CDR3 sequence is CSVRVSSGTTTDTQYF. The CDR3 DNA reads TGCAGCGTCAGAGTGTCCTCCGGGACTACCACAGATACGCAGTATTTT.

V is TRBV5-1 and J is TRBJ2-7; D is tentatively TRBD1 or TRBD2 (5 bases each). CDR1 is SGHRS, CDR2 YFSETQ, per germline. V lost 0 bases and J lost 7, with 11 bases in between. CDR3 length equals 13 residues. In DNA, the CDR3 is TGCGCCAGCAGCTTGGCAGGGCCGGGGGAGCAGTACTTC. It translates to CASSLAGPGEQYF.